This T cell receptor beta chain is drawn from a study of blood T cell repertoires in COVID-19. As for the study in general: Acute-phase and convalescent COVID-19 samples originated in the United States, Italy and Spain. PBMCs, B-cell-depleted T cells, or T cells were the source of the cDNA or gDNA that made up the material.

The CDR3 is 15 residues long. Germline CDR1 reads LGHNA; CDR2 reads YNFKEQ. V dropped 1 base and J dropped 2; count of bases not matched to a gene: 2. The assay was immunoSEQ multiplex PCR, and TCRdb's table has in-frame clones only and misses some. The table shows about 100,000 clones, with roughly 80% occurring only once. Sequencing used peripheral blood. The source is a human donor in a cohort sampled during active COVID-19. The V gene is TRBV4-2, the J gene TRBJ2-7, with 10 positions matching TRBD2. CDR3 coding DNA: TGTGCCAGCAGCCAAGGACTAGCGGGTGCCTACGAGCAGTACTTC. This gives the protein CASSQGLAGAYEQYF.